This T cell receptor (beta chain) stems from a study of shared clonotypes between healthy human individuals. The protocol was immunoSEQ multiplex PCR, while the TCRdb copy is restricted to in-frame clones and leaves out a portion. The sample lists 2 million to 2.5 million clones, 90% to 96% seen once, with around 0.13% in the top ten. The length of the CDR3 is 19 residues. Germline V lookup: CDR1 MGHRA, CDR2 YSYEKL. The J segment lost 1 base and the V segment lost 4 bases, leaving 13 bases of the junction unmatched. This receptor was taken from a man aged 18 to 29 in good health. This rearrangement joins TRBV4-1 to TRBJ2-4; TRBD1 aligns across 10 bases. The source material was naive CD4+ T cells sorted from blood. Subset here: CD45RA+ positively selected. The DNA for the CDR3 is TGCGCCAGCAGCCCGATGACAGGGGGCTTGATAAGGGCCAAAAACATTCAGTACTTC. It yields the protein CASSPMTGGLIRAKNIQYF.